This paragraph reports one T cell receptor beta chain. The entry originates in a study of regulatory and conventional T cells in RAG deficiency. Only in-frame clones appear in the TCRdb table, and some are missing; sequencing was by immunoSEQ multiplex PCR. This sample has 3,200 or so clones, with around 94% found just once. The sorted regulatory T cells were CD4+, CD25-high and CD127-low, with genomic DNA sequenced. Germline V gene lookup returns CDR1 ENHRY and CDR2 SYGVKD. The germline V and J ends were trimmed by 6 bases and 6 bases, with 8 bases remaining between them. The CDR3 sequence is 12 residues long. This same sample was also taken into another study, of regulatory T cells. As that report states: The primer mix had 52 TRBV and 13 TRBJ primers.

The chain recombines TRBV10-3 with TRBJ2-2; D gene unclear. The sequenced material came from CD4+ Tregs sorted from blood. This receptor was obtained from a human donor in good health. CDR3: CAISPPSGELFF. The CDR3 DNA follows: TGTGCCATCAGCCCCCCCTCCGGGGAGCTGTTTTTT.